This T cell receptor beta chain comes out of a study of regulatory T cells in long-lasting Graves disease (dated by TCRdb to the early 2020s). About the investigation overall: Patients with newly diagnosed Graves' disease had been on antithyroid drugs for under 3 months. Patients with persistent Graves' disease were compared with patients with newly diagnosed Graves' disease using TCR sequencing and RNA sequencing of peripheral blood. The study was conducted in China and was registered as a clinical trial. A total of roughly 35 samples underwent TCR sequencing: about 13 from persistent and approximately 20 from newly diagnosed Graves' disease patients. The study at large found these results: Sequencing and analysis were limited to the TCR beta chain. Persistent Graves' disease patients showed lower TCR Shannon entropy and fewer highly expanded clones than newly diagnosed patients, suggesting clonal expansion. Peripheral blood alone was examined, since thyroid tissue, which constituted the primary lesion, could not be accessed. The authors acknowledged the small sample size as a limitation that may reduce accuracy. Persistent patients shared more public clonotypes among themselves (approximately 2,500) than newly diagnosed patients did (approximately 970).

The time point label for this specimen denotes: newly diagnosed GD, antithyroid drugs for less than 3 months. For both TCR sequencing and RNA sequencing, RNA was extracted from PBMCs in TRIzol. The diagnosis of Graves' disease followed American Thyroid Association guidelines. The patients came from an endocrinology department in Xi'an, China. From each patient, around 9 milliliters of peripheral blood was collected into an EDTA anticoagulant tube. Ficoll Paque Plus density gradient separation was used to isolate PBMCs, and no additional T cell sorting was done. An Agilent 2100 Bioanalyzer and agarose gel were used to check RNA quality, and a NanoDrop 2000 was used to measure RNA concentration. The method was multiplex PCR. Sequencing was performed on an Illumina HiSeq 4000. To build TCR beta libraries, CDR3 regions were amplified by Arm-PCR using iRepertoire HTBI primers. PCR products were gel purified before sequencing. The original methods were these. Gene usage analysis of CDR3 amino acid clonotypes relied on the approximately 60 TRBV and about 15 TRBJ segments identified across samples. COPE and FqMerger were used to merge filtered high-quality paired reads into contigs. BLAST was used to align contigs to the IMGT TRBV, TRBD and TRBJ reference genes, and CDR3 was defined following IMGT. Highly expanded clones were defined as clonotypes with a frequency above 0.1%. Shannon entropy served as the measure of repertoire diversity, while the Gini coefficient captured V-J evenness. Public clonotypes were defined as clonotypes shared by more than one individual. Through fastp at Q25 and MiXCR, TCRdb rebuilt clones from the public reads, retaining in-frame beta chains. One record per CDR3 amino acid sequence lists the most common genes and DNA. These V and J calls rely on TCRdb rather than the paper's analysis. The sample table lists approximately 540,000 distinct CDR3 sequences, 12% of them with a count of one. Around 9.3% of the sample is held by the ten biggest clonotypes.

About this clonotype itself: Its cognate antigen has yet to be identified. No quality values exist for individual bases; no much larger clone is one base distant.

These data were likewise used in another study, on T cells in Graves' hyperthyroidism and ophthalmopathy. The second study's paper adds: A patient counted as having stable Graves' hyperthyroidism if no progression to ophthalmopathy occurred over 18 months of follow-up. Hyperthyroidism patients were newly diagnosed, with disease duration under 2 months, and aged 18 to 65 years. Exclusion was applied to patients with uncontrolled infections, other autoimmune diseases, pregnancy or lactation. Diagnoses were established on the basis of clinical symptoms, serum thyroxine and TRAb, thyroid ultrasound, and orbital computed tomography. A first-round RT-PCR of the TCR CDR3 used the HTBI primer set with the Qiagen OneStep RT-PCR kit. Most expanded thyroid clonotypes (frequency above 0.001) were also detected in blood, suggesting blood repertoires may reflect thyroid immune responses. Ophthalmopathy was separated from stable hyperthyroidism by a 13 V-J signature model, with over 85% sensitivity and approximately 81% specificity obtained in cross-validation and 80%/75% obtained in testing. In validation, the model predicted progression to ophthalmopathy a median of roughly 6.2 months before onset, with about 64% sensitivity and roughly 72% specificity. To identify TCR V-J signatures that set the groups apart, the researchers used a discovery cohort of 90 to 100 patients, made up of under 45 with Graves' ophthalmopathy and 55 to 65 with stable Graves' hyperthyroidism. Prospective prediction of ophthalmopathy was tested in an independent validation cohort of approximately 18 hyperthyroidism patients and around 16 patients who later progressed to ophthalmopathy. For training and testing, the roughly 97 patients in the discovery cohort were randomly divided in a 7:3 ratio. Thyroid tissue and blood T-cell repertoires from six or seven Graves' hyperthyroidism patients were also compared in the study. After blood sampling, hyperthyroidism patients were treated with methimazole at a starting dose of 30 mg daily, and ophthalmopathy patients were treated with high-dose intravenous methylprednisolone. The libraries were constructed in a second round of multiplex PCR and then size-selected and purified. Sequencing of the libraries was done on an Illumina HiSeq2000 using paired-end 100 bp reads. Raw data were processed with SOAPnuke, discarding reads with adapters, uncalled bases, mean Phred below 15, or no exact constant-primer or identifier match. COPE v1.2.5 was used to merge the high-quality paired reads, and each unique nucleotide sequence was defined as a clonotype. Clonotypes were aligned to IMGT TRBV, TRBD and TRBJ reference segments using MiTCR v1.1. Analysis was restricted to V-J combinations with a frequency above 0.0001, which covered just over 98% of repertoires. The TCS score was defined as the ratio of F50 (clonal expansion) to E x V (chaos), calculated using BLOSUM62-based TCRdist between CDR3 peptides within each V-J. Welch's t-statistics and random forest reduced fewer than 600 V-J features to 10 to 15, which were used in a naive Bayes classifier (R e1071). Sample size was not statistically predetermined, and blinding of investigators to group allocation was not performed. TCR Vbeta CDR3 sequencing of 135 peripheral blood samples (about 45 ophthalmopathy, over 70 hyperthyroidism and approximately 17 progressor patients) is reported in the paper.

The sequenced sample was peripheral blood mononuclear cells (PBMCs), obtained at new diagnosis, from a patient treated with antithyroid drugs. This TCR derives from a woman between 25 and 40 years old with Graves disease. Donor details come from another sample of the same person, matched by shared clones.

The CDR3 here reads CSVEIATGPYNEQFF. The nucleotide sequence reads as follows: TGCAGCGTTGAAATCGCGACAGGACCCTACAATGAGCAGTTCTTC. This receptor chain uses TRBV29-1 and TRBJ2-1, with TRBD1 perhaps the D gene, on 6 matching bases. V is pared back by 2 bases and J by 2 bases, with 13 bases lying between the germline termini. The cysteine opens and the phenylalanine closes a CDR3 of 15 amino acids. Only CDR3 DNA remains: 45 bases, in frame from the first base. CDR1 and CDR2 are drawn from the germline V gene: SQVTM, ANQGSEA.